The rows below give T cell receptor beta chains drawn from one sample of a study of a mutant IDH1 vaccine in newly diagnosed glioma. Clones were read by immunoSEQ multiplex PCR, and TCRdb kept only the in-frame ones, dropping some. The repertoire includes 90,000 to 95,000 clones, about 83% of them detected once, and around 7% sits in the top ten. The material was PBMCs, obtained from a glioma patient treated with radiotherapy, temozolomide or both. These receptors originate from a woman aged 45-60 years with glioma. Both conserved end residues are part of each CDR3. A D gene is named only where the DNA matches it firmly. The size field is filled for only some rows; it gives once, few, many or a size class.

NA	TRBV2	NA	TRBJ2-1	TGTGCCAGCAGTAAAGACAGAGGCTCCTACAATGAGCAGTTCTTC	CASSKDRGSYNEQFF
NA	TRBV18	NA	TRBJ1-1	TGTGCCAGCTCAAGTACCTCCGGGGGACCGAACACTGAAGCTTTCTTT	CASSSTSGGPNTEAFF
NA	TRBV11-2	NA	TRBJ1-1	TGTGCCAGCAGCGGAGGACGTGGGAACACTGAAGCTTTCTTT	CASSGGRGNTEAFF
TRBD1	TRBV7-9	NA	TRBJ2-1	TGTGCCAGCAGCTTTCCGGGACAGACGGTCAATGAGCAGTTCTTC	CASSFPGQTVNEQFF
TRBD1	TRBV10-3	NA	TRBJ1-2	TGTGCCACCGACCGGGGACAGGTTGAAGGCTACACCTTC	CATDRGQVEGYTF
NA	TRBV4-2	NA	TRBJ1-6	TGTGCCAGCAGCCCGGGACAAGACTATAATTCACCCCTCCACTTT	CASSPGQDYNSPLHF
NA	TRBV20-1	NA	TRBJ1-2	TGCAGTGCTTTGGAGGGGGGGTACACCTTC	CSALEGGYTF
TRBD2	TRBV7-2	once	TRBJ2-3	TGTGCCAGCAGCACGGGACTAGCGGGGAGCACAGATACGCAGTATTTT	CASSTGLAGSTDTQYF
NA	TRBV9	NA	TRBJ2-7	TGTGCCAGCAGCGTCGGCGGGGTCTCCTACGAGCAGTACTTC	CASSVGGVSYEQYF
TRBD1	TRBV27	NA	TRBJ1-2	TGTGCCAGCAGTCCTGCTGGGACAGGGATAGGCTACACCTTC	CASSPAGTGIGYTF
NA	TRBV20-1	NA	TRBJ1-3	TGCAGTGTTGTCGGAGGAAACACCATATATTTT	CSVVGGNTIYF
NA	TRBV5-1	NA	TRBJ2-5	TGCGCCAGCCAGGGGCCACAAGAGACCCAGTACTTC	CASQGPQETQYF
NA	TRBV2	NA	TRBJ2-2	TGTGCCAGCAGCCTCAGGGGGGGGTCTCGCCCCGGGGAGCTGTTTTTT	CASSLRGGSRPGELFF
NA	TRBV6-6	NA	TRBJ2-7	TGTGCCAGCAGTTACTCTGCGGGCTCTGGGCAGTACTTC	CASSYSAGSGQYF
NA	TRBV2	once	TRBJ1-1	TGTGCCAGCAGTCTACCTAGAGAGGGGAATACTGAAGCTTTCTTT	CASSLPREGNTEAFF
TRBD1	TRBV6-5	NA	TRBJ1-4	TGTGCCAGCAGCGGGACAGGTCCTAATGAAAAACTGTTTTTT	CASSGTGPNEKLFF
NA	TRBV5-4	NA	TRBJ2-2	TGTGCCAGCAGCTTGGCCGATTTACGGGCCGGGGAGCTGTTTTTT	CASSLADLRAGELFF
NA	TRBV6-1	NA	TRBJ1-1	TGTGCCAGCACCGCGGACAGTAACACTGAAGCTTTCTTT	CASTADSNTEAFF
NA	TRBV15	NA	TRBJ2-4	TGTGCCACCAGCAGAGATCTTAAAGCCAAAAACATTCAGTACTTC	CATSRDLKAKNIQYF
NA	TRBV27	NA	TRBJ1-5	TGTGCCAGCAGTGCCCACGGACAACCCAGCAATCAGCCCCAGCATTTT	CASSAHGQPSNQPQHF
NA	TRBV6-5	NA	TRBJ2-5	TGTGCCAGCAGTCAAAAGCGGAGGGTTTGGGAGACCCAGTACTTC	CASSQKRRVWETQYF
NA	TRBV4-1	NA	TRBJ1-2	TGCGCCAGCAGCCAAGAAGGAGGGTCCTATGGCTACACCTTC	CASSQEGGSYGYTF
TRBD1	TRBV27	NA	TRBJ2-5	TGTGCCAGCAGCTGGACAGGGGGGTACCAAGAGACCCAGTACTTC	CASSWTGGYQETQYF
NA	TRBV6-1	NA	TRBJ1-5	TGTGCCAGCAGTGAACGCCGACAGTATAGCAATCAGCCCCAGCATTTT	CASSERRQYSNQPQHF
NA	TRBV4-3	NA	TRBJ1-5	TGCGCCAGCAGCCAACGAGTAGATCAGCCCCAGCATTTT	CASSQRVDQPQHF
TRBD1	TRBV14	NA	TRBJ1-1	TGTGCCAGCAGCCAAGTACCACAGGGGCGAGCTTTCTTT	CASSQVPQGRAFF
NA	TRBV7-9	NA	TRBJ2-5	TGTGCCAGCAGCTCCCCGGGCTGGACGAGGGAGACCCAGTACTTC	CASSSPGWTRETQYF
NA	TRBV4-1	NA	TRBJ2-7	TGCGCCAGCAGCCAAATGTCCGCCCGGGACGAGCAGTACTTC	CASSQMSARDEQYF
TRBD1	TRBV7-8	NA	TRBJ2-7	TGTGCCAGCAGCTTAGGACAGGGCGGCGAGCAGTACTTC	CASSLGQGGEQYF
NA	TRBV6-1	NA	TRBJ1-1	TGTGCCAGCAGTGAGTTCAGGAACACTGAAGCTTTCTTT	CASSEFRNTEAFF
NA	TRBV14	NA	TRBJ1-1	TGTGCCAGCAGCCAAGATCCGCGGAACACTGAAGCTTTCTTT	CASSQDPRNTEAFF
TRBD1	TRBV28	NA	TRBJ2-5	TGTGCCAGCAGTCTACAGGGGCGAGAGACCCAGTACTTC	CASSLQGRETQYF
NA	TRBV7-2	once	TRBJ1-3	TGTGCCAGCAGCCGGCGGGGGGCGCTGGGAAACACCATATATTTT	CASSRRGALGNTIYF
NA	TRBV19	NA	TRBJ1-2	TGTGCCAGTTCCATTCGGTTGGCGGGCTCCTATGGCTACACCTTC	CASSIRLAGSYGYTF
NA	TRBV6-6	NA	TRBJ1-1	TGTGCCAGCAGACTCCTGAACACTGAAGCTTTCTTT	CASRLLNTEAFF
NA	TRBV5-4	once	TRBJ2-2	TGTGCCAGCAGCTTGGGGCTGGCGGGATGGGGCGGGGAGCTGTTTTTT	CASSLGLAGWGGELFF
TRBD1	TRBV18	NA	TRBJ2-7	TGTGCCAGCTCCCTTAGGCCCGGGACAGTCGAATTTATCGAGCAGTACTTC	CASSLRPGTVEFIEQYF
NA	TRBV6-1	NA	TRBJ1-2	TGTGCCAGCAGTGAAGCGATGTCAGGGGACTATGGCTACACCTTC	CASSEAMSGDYGYTF
TRBD1	TRBV9	NA	TRBJ2-3	TGTGCCAGCAGCGCCCTGGGACAGGCTAGCACAGATACGCAGTATTTT	CASSALGQASTDTQYF
NA	TRBV7-8	NA	TRBJ1-4	TGTGCCAGCGGGATGGGGGGTGCAACTAATGAAAAACTGTTTTTT	CASGMGGATNEKLFF
NA	TRBV19	NA	TRBJ1-1	TGTGCCAGTAGTCTGTCAACCAGGGGTACCACTGAAGCTTTCTTT	CASSLSTRGTTEAFF
NA	TRBV27	once	TRBJ2-6	TGTGCCAGCAGTTCCATCGTGACAGCCTGGGGATTC	CASSSIVTAWGF
NA	TRBV10-3	NA	TRBJ1-6	TGTGCCATCAGATTGGACAGAATTAATTCACCCCTCCACTTT	CAIRLDRINSPLHF
NA	TRBV6-1	NA	TRBJ1-3	TGTGCCAGCAGTGCAGGCAACGGAAACACCATATATTTT	CASSAGNGNTIYF
TRBD1	TRBV11-3	NA	TRBJ1-3	TGTGCCAGCAGCACCCGGACAGGCTCTGGAAACACCATATATTTT	CASSTRTGSGNTIYF
TRBD1	TRBV19	few	TRBJ2-7	TGTGCCATTTCGACAGGGGCCGCATCCGGGGAGCAGTACTTC	CAISTGAASGEQYF
NA	TRBV15	few	TRBJ1-1	TGTGCCACCCAGAGAGGGGGAGCTTTCTTT	CATQRGGAFF